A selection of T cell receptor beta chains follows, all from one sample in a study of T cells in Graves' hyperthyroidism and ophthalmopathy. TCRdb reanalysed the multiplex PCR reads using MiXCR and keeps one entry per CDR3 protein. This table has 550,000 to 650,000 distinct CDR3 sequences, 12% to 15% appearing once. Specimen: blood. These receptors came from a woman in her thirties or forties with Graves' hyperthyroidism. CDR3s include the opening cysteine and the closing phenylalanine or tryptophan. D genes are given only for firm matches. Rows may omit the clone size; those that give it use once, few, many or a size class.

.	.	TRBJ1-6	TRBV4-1	TGCGCCAGCAGCTCCCCGGGCCTTGTTTGGTATGGTTCACCCCTCCACTTT	CASSSPGLVWYGSPLHF
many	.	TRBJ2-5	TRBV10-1	TGTGCCAGCAGCCGGACAGTCCAAGAGACCCAGTACTTC	CASSRTVQETQYF
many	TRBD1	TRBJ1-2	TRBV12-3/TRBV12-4	TGTGCCAGCAGTTTAGTGGGCAGGGGGAAGGTCTATGGCTACACCTTC	CASSLVGRGKVYGYTF
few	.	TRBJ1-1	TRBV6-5	TGTGCCAGCAGTTACGACGGAACAGGGTTCACTGAAGCTTTCTTT	CASSYDGTGFTEAFF
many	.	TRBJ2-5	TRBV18	TGTGCCAGCTCAATAGGAAGCCAAGAGACCCAGTACTTC	CASSIGSQETQYF
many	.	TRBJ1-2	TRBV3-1	TGTGCCAGCCACTTGGGGGGCTATGGCTACACCTTC	CASHLGGYGYTF
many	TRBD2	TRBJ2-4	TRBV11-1	TGTGCCAGCAGCTTAGCCCCTAGCGGGAGTCAAAACATTCAGTACTTC	CASSLAPSGSQNIQYF
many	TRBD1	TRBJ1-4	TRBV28	TGTGCCAGCAGTTCCCCCCGGGACAGGGAATTCGAAACAACTAATGAAAAACTGTTTTTT	CASSSPRDREFETTNEKLFF
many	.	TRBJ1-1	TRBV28	TGTGCCAGCAGTTTAGGGCCGGGGGTCACTGAAGCTTTCTTT	CASSLGPGVTEAFF
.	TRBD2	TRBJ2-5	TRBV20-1	TGCAGTGCTAGAGATTCTAGCGGGAGTAGTGGAGAGACCCAGTACTTC	CSARDSSGSSGETQYF
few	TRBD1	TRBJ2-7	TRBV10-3	TGTGCCATCAGCCACGGGACAGTTACCTACGAGCAGTACTTC	CAISHGTVTYEQYF
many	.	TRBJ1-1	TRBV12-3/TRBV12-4	TGTGCCAGCAGTTCTCGGACAGCCTCGAACACTGAAGCTTTCTTT	CASSSRTASNTEAFF
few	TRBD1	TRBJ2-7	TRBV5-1	TGCGCCAGCAGCATGGACAGGGGGAAGTACGAGCAGTACTTC	CASSMDRGKYEQYF
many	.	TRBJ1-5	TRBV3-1	TGTGCCAGCAGCATAGACAGGAATCAGCCCCAGCATTTT	CASSIDRNQPQHF
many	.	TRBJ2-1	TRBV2	TGTGCCAGCACATTACTATCGGGGAATGAGCAGTTCTTC	CASTLLSGNEQFF
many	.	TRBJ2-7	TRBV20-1	TGCAGTGCAGTCGCCGGGACATGGACCTACGAGCAGTACTTC	CSAVAGTWTYEQYF
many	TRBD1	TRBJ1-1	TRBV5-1	TGCGCCAGCAGCTCGGCTGGACAGGGGGCTCCTAACACTGAAGCTTTCTTT	CASSSAGQGAPNTEAFF
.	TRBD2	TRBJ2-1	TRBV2	TGTGCCAGCAGTCCTAGCGGGAGGGGTAATGAGCAGTTCTTC	CASSPSGRGNEQFF
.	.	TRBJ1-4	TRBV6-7	TGTGCCAGCAGACTAGACCCTTCAGATGAAAAACTGTTTTTT	CASRLDPSDEKLFF
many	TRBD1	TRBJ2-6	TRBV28	TGTGCCAGCAGTCCCCGACAGGGGGCCTCTGGGGCCAACGTCCTGACTTTC	CASSPRQGASGANVLTF
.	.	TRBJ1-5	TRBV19	TGTGCCAGTAGTATAGTGTCAGAGAATCAGCCCCAGCATTTT	CASSIVSENQPQHF
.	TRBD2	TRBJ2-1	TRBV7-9	TGTGCCAGCAGCTTAGTACTAGCGGGGCACTACAATGAGCAGTTCTTC	CASSLVLAGHYNEQFF
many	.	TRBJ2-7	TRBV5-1	TGCGCCAGCAGCCATGACGGGAAAAACGAGCAGTACTTC	CASSHDGKNEQYF
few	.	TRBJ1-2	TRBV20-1	TGCAGTGCTAGCAGGGTCGGTAACTATGGCTACACCTTC	CSASRVGNYGYTF
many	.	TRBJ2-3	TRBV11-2	TGTGCCAGCAGCTTACTACGGTCAGATACGCAGTATTTT	CASSLLRSDTQYF
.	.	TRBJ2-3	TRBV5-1	TGCGCCAGCAGGCCCAGGGGAGGAGGGACAGATACGCAGTATTTT	CASRPRGGGTDTQYF
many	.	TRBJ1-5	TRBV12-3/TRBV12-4	TGTGCCAGCAGTTTGGTCCCTCAGCCCCAGCATTTT	CASSLVPQPQHF
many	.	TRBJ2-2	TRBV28	TGTGCCAGCAGTTACCTCGACAGGAACACCGGGGAGCTGTTTTTT	CASSYLDRNTGELFF
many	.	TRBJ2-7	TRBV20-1	TGCAGTGCTACCTCAGGGTATGGTCGCGTTTACGAGCAGTACTTC	CSATSGYGRVYEQYF
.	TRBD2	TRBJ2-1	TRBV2	TGTGCCAGCATCCCCGGGACTAGCGGGAGAGCAGGGCAGTTCTTC	CASIPGTSGRAGQFF
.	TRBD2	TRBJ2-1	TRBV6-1	TGTGCCAGCAGTTACTTTACTAGCGGGAGGGCCGGTGAGCAGTTCTTC	CASSYFTSGRAGEQFF
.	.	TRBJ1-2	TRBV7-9	TGTGCCAGCAGCCCGCCGACGGTTGCCAACTATGGCTACACCTTC	CASSPPTVANYGYTF
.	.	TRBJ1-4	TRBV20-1	TGCAGTGCTCCTCCGGGGGTAACTAATGAAAAACTGTTTTTT	CSAPPGVTNEKLFF
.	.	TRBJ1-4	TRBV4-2	TGTGCCAGCAGCCAAGCATTAGTAGGAAGGGACCCGGCGGAAAAACTGTTTTTT	CASSQALVGRDPAEKLFF
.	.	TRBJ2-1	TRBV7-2	TGCGCCAGCAGCCAAGAGGGCCCCCAGGCGGTGATTTCGAATGAGCAGTTCTTC	CASSQEGPQAVISNEQFF
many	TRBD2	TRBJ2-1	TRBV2	TGTGCCAGCAGTGGGACTAGCGGTTTAACAGGAGAGCAGTTCTTC	CASSGTSGLTGEQFF
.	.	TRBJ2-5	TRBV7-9	TGTGCCAGCAGCATCCCTCAGGGTCGAGAGACCCAGTACTTC	CASSIPQGRETQYF
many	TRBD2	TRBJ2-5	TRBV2	TGTGCCAGCAGTGAATCGAGGACTAGCGGAGAAAGATACTTC	CASSESRTSGERYF
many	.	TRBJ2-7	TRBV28	TGTGCCAGCAGTTTGCGGTACTTGAGGGACTCCTACGAGCAGTACTTC	CASSLRYLRDSYEQYF
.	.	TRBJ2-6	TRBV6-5	TGTGCCAGCAGTTACGGGGCTGCCGGGGCCAACGTCCTGACTTTC	CASSYGAAGANVLTF
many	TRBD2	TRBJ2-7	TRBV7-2	TGTGCCAGCAGCGAATTAGCGGGAGACGCCTACGAGCAGTACTTC	CASSELAGDAYEQYF
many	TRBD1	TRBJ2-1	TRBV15	TGTGCCACCAGCGGGAGGACAGGGGGGATCTCCTACAATGAGCAGTTCTTC	CATSGRTGGISYNEQFF